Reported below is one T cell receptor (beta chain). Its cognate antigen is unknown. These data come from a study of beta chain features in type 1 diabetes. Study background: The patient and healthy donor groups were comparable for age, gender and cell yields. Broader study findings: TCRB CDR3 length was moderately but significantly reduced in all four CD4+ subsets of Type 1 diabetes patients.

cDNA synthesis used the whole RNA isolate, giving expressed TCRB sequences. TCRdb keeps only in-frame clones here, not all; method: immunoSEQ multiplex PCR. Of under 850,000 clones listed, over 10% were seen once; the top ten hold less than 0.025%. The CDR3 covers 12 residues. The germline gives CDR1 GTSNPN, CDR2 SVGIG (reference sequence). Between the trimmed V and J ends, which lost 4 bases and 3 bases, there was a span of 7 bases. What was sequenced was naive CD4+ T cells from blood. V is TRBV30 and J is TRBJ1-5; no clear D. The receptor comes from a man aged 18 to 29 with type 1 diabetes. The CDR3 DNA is TGTGCCTGGAATCAGCTCAATCAGCCCCAGCATTTT. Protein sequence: CAWNQLNQPQHF.